This T cell receptor beta chain is drawn from a study of T-cell reconstitution after alpha-beta-depleted transplantation in children. Unique molecular identifiers featured in how the TCRbeta library was prepared. TCRdb processed the PCR reads anew with MiXCR; each CDR3 protein has one entry. The sample lists 190,000 or so distinct CDR3 sequences, 6.5% to 7.5% occurring once. At least ten counts were recorded for this clonotype. Germline lookup yields CDR1 DFQATT and CDR2 SNEGSKA (reference sequence). The CDR3 is made up of 12 amino acids. The trim removed 6 bases at V and 6 bases at J, leaving 5 bases unmatched.

Sequenced here: PBMCs from the stem cell graft donor, sampled from the stem cell graft. The genes are TRBV20-1 and TRBJ1-2, with 9 bases matching TRBD1. The TCR was taken from a human donor who donated a stem cell graft to a child with Wiskott-Aldrich syndrome. In DNA form, the CDR3 reads TGCAGTGCCTTGGGACAGGGTGATGGCTACACCTTC. Translating gives CSALGQGDGYTF.